A single sample gave rise to the 22 T cell receptor beta chains below, sequenced in a study of blood T cell repertoires in COVID-19. The method was immunoSEQ multiplex PCR; TCRdb's version includes in-frame clones alone and lacks a portion of them. The table has 100,000 to 150,000 clones, around 81% seen once. Sequenced material: peripheral blood. These receptors were obtained from a man aged 65 to 85 with acute or convalescent COVID-19.

Only a few counts were recorded for this clone. This chain uses TRBV30 with TRBJ1-2; no clear D. Germline V gene data show CDR1 as GTSNPN and CDR2 as SVGIG (reference sequence). This CDR3 comprises 12 residues. Trimming pared 1 base from V and 4 bases from J, leaving 7 bases between. CDR3 coding DNA: TGTGCCTGGAGTGACAGCCCCTATGGCTACACCTTC. This codes for CAWSDSPYGYTF.

The CDR3 spells CASSFNSNQPQHF. CDR3 nucleotides: TGTGCCAGCAGTTTTAATAGCAATCAGCCCCAGCATTTT. The chain carries TRBV6-5 and TRBJ1-5; no clear D. Trimming cost V 4 bases and J 0 bases, with 4 bases left between them. Looked up from germline, CDR1 is MNHEY and CDR2 is SVGAGI. The CDR3 runs 13 residues.

The rearrangement joins TRBV19 to TRBJ1-2; weak D call: TRBD1 (6 bases). The V gene lost 5 bases and the J gene lost 4 bases, with 20 bases spanning the gap. Germline V CDR1 and CDR2: LNHDA, SQIVND (reference sequence). CDR3 length: 16 residues. The CDR3 nucleotides read TGTGCCAGTAGTCTCCCGATGGGGGCGAATAGCTATGGCTACACCTTC. This codes for CASSLPMGANSYGYTF.

This chain joins TRBV7-2 and TRBJ2-2, with D perhaps matching TRBD1 (6 bases). The CDR3 totals 18 residues. Trimming took off 3 bases at V and 0 bases at J, with 17 bases between the two ends. CDR1 SGHTA and CDR2 FQGNSA come from the germline V gene. The CDR3, as DNA: TGTGCCAGCAGCTTCGGAAGGGGCAGGGGCTCGAACACCGGGGAGCTGTTTTTT. Protein product: CASSFGRGRGSNTGELFF.

The chain links TRBV6-5 to TRBJ2-7, with D tentatively TRBD1 (6 bases). This CDR3 region has 14 residues. Trimming pared 6 bases from V and 2 bases from J, leaving 14 bases between. CDR1 MNHEY and CDR2 SVGAGI come from the germline V gene. In DNA, the CDR3 is TGTGCCAGCAGAACCCGCGAGGGGGCCTACGAGCAGTACTTC. Translated: CASRTREGAYEQYF.

V is TRBV6-2 or TRBV6-3 and J is TRBJ1-5; 7 nucleotides align to TRBD1. This CDR3 has 14 residues. CDR1 and CDR2 from the germline V gene are MNHEY and SVGEGT. The junction had 5 bases not matched to a gene; V was cut back by 6 bases and J by 3 bases. The CDR3 loop is CASSPDRDNQPQHF. CDR3 coding DNA: TGTGCCAGCAGCCCAGACAGGGACAATCAGCCCCAGCATTTT.

The chain carries TRBV11-3 and TRBJ2-7, with a weak D call TRBD1 (7 bases). Trimming took 5 bases from V and 5 from J, leaving 16 bases between them. Germline CDR1 is SGHNT and CDR2 is YENEEA. The CDR3 sequence is 14 residues long. In nucleotides, the CDR3 is TGTGCCAGCAGCCAGGGGGGCAATTTCGACGAGCAGTACTTC. Translating gives CASSQGGNFDEQYF.

Worth noting for this clone: The junction departs from the called germline gene at one end, perhaps through a read error. CDR3 DNA: TGTGCCAGCAGTGACTCCGGGACAGGGGGCCTTGGCTACACCTTC. This gives the protein CASSDSGTGGLGYTF. V usage is TRBV6-5 and J usage is TRBJ1-2; 12 nucleotides align to TRBD1. CDR3 size: 15 residues. Per germline, CDR1 MNHEY and CDR2 SVGAGI.

The V call is TRBV9, the J call TRBJ1-4, with D unclear. This CDR3 is built from 15 residues. Per germline, CDR1 SGDLS and CDR2 YYNGEE. Trimming removed 0 bases from V and 8 bases from J, with 14 bases in between. The CDR3 region is CASSVEAFPREKLFF. The CDR3 DNA reads TGTGCCAGCAGCGTAGAAGCTTTCCCCCGAGAAAAACTGTTTTTT.

The chain uses TRBV6-6 and TRBJ1-5; D is perhaps TRBD1 (5 bases). CDR3 length: 15 residues. The V and J ends lost 2 bases and 0 bases respectively, with 8 bases between them. The germline CDR1 and CDR2 sequences are MNHNY and SVGAGI (reference sequence). CDR3 residues: CASSYDRSSNQPQHF. The DNA for the CDR3 is TGTGCCAGCAGTTACGACAGATCTAGCAATCAGCCCCAGCATTTT.

This clone occurred once. The V gene is TRBV3-1 (or the pseudogene TRBV3-2), the J gene TRBJ1-1; D call uncertain. Germline loops: CDR1 LGHDT, CDR2 YNNKEL (reference sequence). V was shortened by 5 bases and J by 1 base, with 8 bases between the two germline ends. CDR3 length: 13 amino acids. DNA of the CDR3: TGTGCCAGCAGCTTAGGCGGGAACACTGAAGCTTTCTTT. Translation gives CASSLGGNTEAFF.

The J gene is TRBJ1-1, the V gene TRBV4-3; TRBD1 matches at 11 bases. Per germline, CDR1 LGHNA and CDR2 YSLEER. V trimming: 5 bases; J trimming: 5 bases; junction bases outside the gene matches: 10. This CDR3 is 16 amino acids long. Written as DNA, the CDR3 is TGCGCCAGCAGCTCCGGGACAGGGGGTGTTGTTACTGAAGCTTTCTTT. It encodes CASSSGTGGVVTEAFF.

This clone has just one count. This chain connects TRBV9 to TRBJ2-3; TRBD2 matches 14 bases. Germline CDR1 reads SGDLS; CDR2 reads YYNGEE. The V and J ends lost 3 bases and 1 base, in that order; junction bases with no gene match: 10. CDR3 length: 19 residues. In DNA form, the CDR3 reads TGTGCCAGCAGCGCCACCGGACTAGCGGGGGGAGTGGGCACAGATACGCAGTATTTT. It specifies CASSATGLAGGVGTDTQYF.

This clone was seen a handful of times. J is TRBJ2-1 and V is TRBV12-5; D may be TRBD2 (6 bases). Germline V gene sequence: CDR1 LGHNT, CDR2 FRNRAP. This CDR3 has 16 residues. V shed 1 base and J shed 3 bases, with 13 bases lying between them. The CDR3 DNA reads as TGTGCTAGTGGTTTGGGCGGGGCTAAAATCTACAATGAGCAGTTCTTC. Its translation is CASGLGGAKIYNEQFF.

The chain combines TRBV9 with TRBJ2-2; no definite D call. The ends were cut back, 4 bases at V and 3 bases at J, with 10 bases in the middle. The germline CDR1 and CDR2 sequences are SGDLS and YYNGEE. The CDR3 sequence is 14 residues long. The CDR3 here is CASSPQSYTGELFF. The DNA of the CDR3 is TGTGCCAGCAGCCCACAGTCGTACACCGGGGAGCTGTTTTTT.

This clone was seen once. The rearrangement joins TRBV11-1 to TRBJ2-1; the match to TRBD1 covers 7 bases. The CDR3 runs 15 residues. Germline V CDR1 and CDR2: SGHAT, FQDESV (reference sequence). The junction had 5 bases not matched to a gene; V was cut back by 2 bases and J by 4 bases. CDR3 DNA sequence: TGTGCCAGCAGCTTAAGTCGGGACAGTTACAATGAGCAGTTCTTC. Amino acids: CASSLSRDSYNEQFF.

The chain combines TRBV7-8 with TRBJ1-1; 9 bases are shared with TRBD1. CDR1 is SGHVS, CDR2 FQNEAQ, per germline. This CDR3 spans 17 amino acids. V was pared by 3 bases and J by 2 bases, with 10 bases of the junction left unmatched. The DNA of the CDR3 is TGTGCCAGCAGCTTCGGCCTCCGGGACAGGGTCAACACTGAAGCTTTCTTT. It specifies CASSFGLRDRVNTEAFF.

V and J are TRBV6-2 or TRBV6-3 and TRBJ1-6; 10 bases agree with TRBD1. V gave up 2 bases and J gave up 9 bases; unmatched junction bases: 4. CDR3 length: 15 amino acids. Germline V CDR1 and CDR2: MNHEY, SVGEGT. DNA for the CDR3: TGTGCCAGCAGTTACAGTTGGGACAGGGGTTCACCCCTCCACTTT. Translation: CASSYSWDRGSPLHF.

V and J are TRBV29-1 and TRBJ2-1; 7 bases agree with TRBD1. The CDR3 contains 14 residues. The V gene's germline CDR1 is SQVTM and CDR2 ANQGSEA. V was clipped by 3 bases and J by 10 bases; unmatched bases: 12. The CDR3 nucleotides read TGCAGCGTTGAGACAGGGTCCTACTTGGGGGAGCAGTTCTTC. Amino acid sequence: CSVETGSYLGEQFF.

The chain joins TRBV9 to TRBJ2-5, with 10 bases aligning to TRBD1. The CDR3 length is 16 residues. With V trimmed by 4 bases and J by 5 bases, 11 bases remained unmatched. Germline CDR1 SGDLS, CDR2 YYNGEE. In DNA, the CDR3 is TGTGCCAGCAGCTTCTTCCCGGGACAGGGGCCCGAGACCCAGTACTTC. Translated: CASSFFPGQGPETQYF.

V gene TRBV18 combines with J gene TRBJ1-1; 7 nucleotides agree with TRBD1. Germline CDR1 and CDR2: KGHSH and LQKENI. J gave up 0 bases and V 1 base, and 8 bases lay outside the gene matches. This CDR3 comprises 17 residues. CDR3 in DNA: TGTGCCAGCTCACCACTATTACAGGGGTTCTTGAACACTGAAGCTTTCTTT. Protein: CASSPLLQGFLNTEAFF. Full variable domain (missing parts from reference TRBV18 and TRBJ1-1): NAGVMQNPRHLVRRRGQEARLRCSPMKGHSHVYWYRQLPEEGLKFMVYLQKENIIDESGMPKERFSAEFPKEGPSILRIQQVVRGDSAAYFCASSPLLQGFLNTEAFFGQGTRLTVV.

The CDR3 loop is CASSYLRGGPNTEAFF. The CDR3 DNA reads TGTGCCAGCAGTTACCTCCGCGGCGGGCCGAACACTGAAGCTTTCTTT. J is TRBJ1-1 and V is TRBV6-2 or TRBV6-3; D call uncertain. The germline CDR1 and CDR2 sequences are MNHEY and SVGEGT. The CDR3 contains 16 residues. With 2 bases removed from V and 1 base from J, the gap between germline ends came to 14 bases.